This passage covers 30 T cell receptor beta chains from one sample sequenced in a study of spatial heterogeneity in lung cancer. MiXCR, run by TCRdb on the 5' RACE reads, gives a single entry per CDR3 protein. In the table there are over 75,000 distinct CDR3 sequences, approximately 18% of which are singletons. Stated time point: sample taken at primary tumor resection. Sequencing covered unsorted whole RNA taken from tumor, nontumor lung or frozen PBMC. Specimen: PBMCs, collected at surgery. The receptors derive from a male donor with early-stage non-small cell lung cancer.

A few counts support this clonotype. The CDR3: CASRRTRGGTDTQYF. Here the CDR3 DNA reads TGTGCCAGCAGGCGGACCAGGGGTGGCACAGATACGCAGTATTTT. This chain links TRBV7-9 with TRBJ2-3, with D tentatively TRBD1 (6 bases). Germline lookup yields CDR1 SEHNR and CDR2 FQNEAQ (reference sequence). Trimming shortened V by 6 bases and J by 1 base, and 14 bases separated the two germline ends. The CDR3 totals 15 residues.

This clonotype was detected many times. This chain links TRBV7-3 with TRBJ2-1; D not certain. Trimming stripped 5 bases from V and 0 bases from J, with 11 bases between. The CDR3 covers 15 residues. Per germline, CDR1 SGHTA and CDR2 FQGTGA. The CDR3 sequence is CASSLSAPSYNEQFF. As DNA, the CDR3 is TGTGCCAGCAGCCTCTCAGCTCCCTCCTACAATGAGCAGTTCTTC.

This clonotype was detected only a few times. The chain employs TRBV20-1 and TRBJ2-7; TRBD2 matches 7 bases. The V gene end was trimmed by 5 bases and the J gene end by 2 bases; junction bases not matched to a gene: 6. This CDR3 has 13 amino acids. Germline CDR1 and CDR2: DFQATT and SNEGSKA (reference sequence). The CDR3 DNA sequence: TGCAGTGCTTTAAGCGGGACCACCTACGAGCAGTACTTC. Encoded protein: CSALSGTTYEQYF.

This clonotype was picked up a small number of times. This chain links TRBV3-1 with TRBJ1-1; perhaps TRBD1 as D (6 bases). Trimming pared 4 bases from V and 3 bases from J, leaving 15 bases between. CDR3 length equals 15 residues. CDR1 is LGHDT and CDR2 is YNNKEL in the germline V gene (reference sequence). The CDR3 DNA sequence: TGTGCCAGCAGCCCCCCCGGGGGCATATACACTGAAGCTTTCTTT. This codes for CASSPPGGIYTEAFF.

The chain joins TRBV7-2 to TRBJ2-5, with 12 bases identical to TRBD2. V was clipped by 4 bases and J by 5 bases; unmatched bases: 5. The germline V gene encodes CDR1 SGHTA and CDR2 FQGNSA. The CDR3 loop spans 15 amino acids. The CDR3 sequence is CASSSTSGGWETQYF. CDR3 coding DNA: TGTGCCAGCAGCTCCACTAGCGGGGGGTGGGAGACCCAGTACTTC.

Ten or more counts support this clonotype. The V call is TRBV30, the J call TRBJ2-7; D is unclear. The V end lost 1 base, the J end lost 4 bases, and 5 bases lay between the germline ends. Germline V gene sequence: CDR1 GTSNPN, CDR2 SVGIG (reference sequence). The CDR3 has 11 residues. The CDR3 reads CAWSELYEQYF. The CDR3 region has the DNA TGTGCCTGGAGTGAACTGTACGAGCAGTACTTC. The variable domain in full, with the rest retrieved from reference TRBV30 and TRBJ2-7, is SQTIHQWPATLVQPVGSPLSLECTVEGTSNPNLYWYRQAAGRGLQLLFYSVGIGQISSEVPQNLSASRPQDRQFILSSKKLLLSDSGFYLCAWSELYEQYFGPGTRLTVT.

This clonotype occurred a few times. The chain uses TRBV6-2 or TRBV6-3 and TRBJ1-2, with 8 nucleotides matching TRBD1. Germline V lookup: CDR1 MNHEY, CDR2 SVGEGT. CDR3 length: 12 residues. V gave up 8 bases and J gave up 7 bases; unmatched junction bases: 6. CDR3 nucleotide sequence: TGTGCCAGCCCTGGACAGGGAGGTGGCTACACCTTC. This translates into CASPGQGGGYTF.

The chain has TRBV20-1 and TRBJ2-1, with 7 bases matching TRBD2. This CDR3 has 15 amino acids. CDR1 DFQATT and CDR2 SNEGSKA come from the germline V gene (reference sequence). Losses at the gene ends were 4 bases for V and 9 bases for J; bases not matched to a gene: 15. The chain's CDR3 is CSANGLDGLVAEQFF. The CDR3 DNA is TGCAGTGCTAACGGACTAGACGGCCTGGTTGCTGAGCAGTTCTTC.

This clonotype was counted only a few times. This chain joins TRBV27 and TRBJ1-2; a possible D gene is TRBD1 (6 bases). CDR1 is MNHEY, CDR2 SMNVEV, per germline (reference sequence). The CDR3 has 12 amino acids. In nucleotides, the CDR3 is TGTGTATCCCGCCCTCCCCCACAGGGTCGCACCTTC. The encoded protein is CVSRPPPQGRTF.

This clonotype occurred a few times. The chain recombines TRBV9 with TRBJ1-1; D remains ambiguous. The CDR3 extends over 14 amino acids. CDR1 SGDLS and CDR2 YYNGEE come from the germline V gene. V shed 0 bases and J shed 4 bases, with 10 bases lying between them. CDR3 amino acids: CASSVESGLTEAFF. CDR3 nucleotides: TGTGCCAGCAGCGTAGAGTCCGGTCTCACTGAAGCTTTCTTT.

This clonotype was found a few times. The chain is built from TRBV21-1 and TRBJ2-2; the D call TRBD2 from the table was never checked on the DNA. TRBV21-1 has pseudogene status. This CDR3 spans 15 amino acids. CDR3 bases: TGTGCCGTTCCGGGACTAGCGGGAGTTGCCGGGGAGCTGTTTTTT. It translates to CAVPGLAGVAGELFF.

The gene calls are TRBV3-1 and TRBJ1-2; D is uncertain. Between the trimmed V and J ends, which lost 1 base and 3 bases, there was a span of 9 bases. The length of the CDR3 is 14 residues. Germline V lookup: CDR1 LGHDT, CDR2 YNNKEL (reference sequence). CDR3 loop: CASSQGRYDYGYTF. DNA of the CDR3: TGTGCCAGCAGCCAAGGTAGATACGACTATGGCTACACCTTC.

V gene TRBV5-4 combines with J gene TRBJ2-3; D remains unclear. Germline V CDR1 and CDR2: SGHNT, YYREEE (reference sequence). There are 16 residues in the CDR3. Trimming removed 3 bases at V and 0 bases at J, with 14 bases between. The CDR3 protein is CASSWEKMPSTDTQYF. The CDR3 DNA reads as TGTGCCAGCAGCTGGGAAAAAATGCCTAGCACAGATACGCAGTATTTT.

This clonotype has only a few counts. V is TRBV27 and J is TRBJ2-3, with 10 bases fitting TRBD1. Germline V lookup: CDR1 MNHEY, CDR2 SMNVEV (reference sequence). V dropped 5 bases and J dropped 3; count of bases not matched to a gene: 5. The CDR3 is made up of 15 amino acids. As DNA, the CDR3 is TGTGCCAGCAGTCCGAGGACAGGGGGGACAGATACGCAGTATTTT. This codes for CASSPRTGGTDTQYF.

This clonotype was picked up a small number of times. The chain joins TRBV7-3 to TRBJ1-1; weak D call: TRBD1 (5 bases). The CDR3 is 14 residues long. V dropped 7 bases and J dropped 4 bases, with 16 bases sitting between them. CDR1 SGHTA and CDR2 FQGTGA come from the germline V gene. The CDR3 DNA reads as TGTGCCAGCATGGCGGGGGAGGGTGGCACTGAAGCTTTCTTT. Protein: CASMAGEGGTEAFF. The full variable domain, in which reference TRBV7-3 and TRBJ1-1 provide the parts outside the CDR3, is GAGVSQTPSNKVTEKGKYVELRCDPISGHTALYWYRQSLGQGPEFLIYFQGTGAADDSGLPNDRFFAVRPEGSVSTLKIQRTERGDSAVYLCASMAGEGGTEAFFGQGTRLTVV.

The CDR3 here is CASRFPSGILDTQYF. The CDR3 bases are TGTGCCAGCAGATTCCCTAGCGGGATTCTCGATACGCAGTATTTT. This chain uses TRBV2 with TRBJ2-3; TRBD2 matches at 9 bases. From germline, CDR1 is SNHLY and CDR2 FYNNEI. V lost 6 bases and J lost 6; bases outside the gene matches: 10. The CDR3 runs to 15 residues.

The chain uses TRBV6-1 and TRBJ2-3, with D unresolved. This CDR3 is built from 14 residues. V gave up 7 bases and J gave up 0 bases, with 11 bases separating them. Per germline, CDR1 MNHNS and CDR2 SASEGT. The CDR3 bases are TGTGCCAGCAAAGTGGGCAGCAGCACAGATACGCAGTATTTT. Amino acid sequence: CASKVGSSTDTQYF.

The gene calls are TRBV2 and TRBJ2-2; D gene uncertain. Germline-derived CDR1 and CDR2 are SNHLY and FYNNEI. V was shortened by 7 bases and J by 1 base, with 7 bases between the two germline ends. The CDR3 spans 13 residues. The DNA of the CDR3 is TGTGCCAGCATGGGGAAGAACACCGGGGAGCTGTTTTTT. It is translated as CASMGKNTGELFF.

The V gene is TRBV20-1, the J gene TRBJ2-3; TRBD2 matches 7 bases. V shed 3 bases, J shed 0 bases, and the junction held 3 bases outside the gene matches. The germline CDR1 and CDR2 sequences are DFQATT and SNEGSKA (reference sequence). The CDR3 covers 14 residues. As DNA, the CDR3 is TGCAGTGCTAGTCTGCGGGGGAGCACAGATACGCAGTATTTT. It specifies CSASLRGSTDTQYF.

This clonotype was found many times. The chain links TRBV7-9 to TRBJ1-1, with 10 bases matching TRBD1. The V and J ends lost 5 bases and 5 bases, in that order; junction bases with no gene match: 8. This CDR3 is 15 amino acids long. The germline CDR1 and CDR2 sequences are SEHNR and FQNEAQ (reference sequence). CDR3 bases: TGTGCCAGCAGCGTTGGGACAGGGGTCGGGACTGAAGCTTTCTTT. It encodes CASSVGTGVGTEAFF.

The V call is TRBV7-3, the J call TRBJ1-5; possibly TRBD1 for D (6 bases). The CDR3 length is 13 residues. From germline, CDR1 is SGHTA and CDR2 FQGTGA. V was trimmed by 5 bases and J by 4 bases, leaving 9 bases between them. The CDR3 sequence is CASSPQGNQPQHF. Here the CDR3 DNA reads TGTGCCAGCAGCCCTCAGGGGAATCAGCCCCAGCATTTT.

In this sample, this clonotype turned up a few times. The chain joins TRBV10-3 to TRBJ2-5; no firm D call. The V gene lost 4 bases and the J gene lost 5 bases, with 8 bases spanning the gap. The CDR3 length is 12 residues. Germline assignment: CDR1 ENHRY and CDR2 SYGVKD. CDR3 loop: CAISVNGETQYF. CDR3 DNA sequence: TGTGCCATCAGTGTTAATGGGGAGACCCAGTACTTC.

This clonotype was seen a few times. The chain combines TRBV19 with TRBJ1-3; possible D gene TRBD1, 6 bases. The CDR3 runs 14 residues. Trimming cost V 7 bases and J 1 base, with 11 bases left between them. The germline gives CDR1 LNHDA, CDR2 SQIVND (reference sequence). CDR3 residues: CASNPTGSGNTIYF. CDR3 DNA sequence: TGTGCCAGTAACCCGACAGGATCTGGAAACACCATATATTTT.

The rearrangement links TRBV19 to TRBJ2-1; TRBD1 matches at 7 bases. The CDR3 spans 12 residues. The germline V gene has CDR1 LNHDA and CDR2 SQIVND (reference sequence). V trimming: 6 bases; J trimming: 8 bases; junction bases outside the gene matches: 4. CDR3 nucleotide sequence: TGTGCCAGTAGCCCGACAGGGCATGAGCAGTTCTTC. Its translation: CASSPTGHEQFF. The full variable domain, rest sourced from reference TRBV19 and TRBJ2-1, is DGGITQSPKYLFRKEGQNVTLSCEQNLNHDAMYWYRQDPGQGLRLIYYSQIVNDFQKGDIAEGYSVSREKKESFPLTVTSAQKNPTAFYLCASSPTGHEQFFGPGTRLTVL.

In its sample, this clonotype was seen a few times. The chain recombines TRBV28 with TRBJ1-5; possibly TRBD1 for D (5 bases). Germline CDR1 reads MDHEN; CDR2 reads SYDVKM. Trimming left V 6 bases short and J 9 bases short, with 21 bases between. The CDR3 spans 15 residues. The CDR3: CASSRDVFSEGPQHF. The CDR3 nucleotides are TGTGCCAGCAGCAGGGATGTCTTTAGCGAGGGGCCCCAGCATTTT.

The V call is TRBV28, the J call TRBJ2-7; D may be TRBD1 or TRBD2 (5 bases each). V was pared by 7 bases and J by 2 bases, with 18 bases between. Germline-derived CDR1 and CDR2 are MDHEN and SYDVKM. The CDR3 length is 15 residues. CDR3 protein: CASTFPGRQAYEQYF. As DNA, the CDR3 is TGTGCCAGCACTTTTCCGGGACGGCAGGCCTACGAGCAGTACTTC.

Only a few counts were recorded for this clonotype. The chain couples TRBV6-1 to TRBJ2-1; 11 positions agree with TRBD2. Trimming took 6 bases from V and 0 from J; bases not matched to a gene: 7. The CDR3 spans 17 residues. Germline-derived CDR1 and CDR2 are MNHNS and SASEGT. The CDR3 nucleotides are TGTGCCAGCAGGTACGGGACTAGCGGCGGCTCCTACAATGAGCAGTTCTTC. It encodes CASRYGTSGGSYNEQFF.

V and J are TRBV6-2 or TRBV6-3 and TRBJ2-5, with no clear D. Trimming took off 2 bases at V and 11 bases at J, with 9 bases between the two ends. This CDR3 comprises 11 residues. Germline V gives CDR1 MNHEY, CDR2 SVGEGT. The CDR3, as DNA: TGTGCCAGCAGTTACCGGGCCGTGCAGTACTTC. This codes for CASSYRAVQYF.

The chain has TRBV30 and TRBJ1-1; TRBD1 matches 7 bases. From germline, CDR1 is GTSNPN and CDR2 SVGIG (reference sequence). The V gene end was trimmed by 7 bases and the J gene end by 4 bases; junction bases not matched to a gene: 12. The CDR3 extends over 14 amino acids. The CDR3 DNA is TGTGCCTACGTTGGAGGGGGCCTATCCACTGAAGCTTTCTTT. It specifies CAYVGGGLSTEAFF.

At least ten counts were recorded for this clonotype. The CDR3 DNA follows: TGTGCCAGCAGTTCTACCCGCCCCGGGAACATTCAGTACTTC. This encodes CASSSTRPGNIQYF. The genes are TRBV12-3 or TRBV12-4 and TRBJ2-4, with D uncertain. Trimming took off 4 bases at V and 7 bases at J, with 14 bases between the two ends. This CDR3 region has 14 residues.